A single sample gave rise to the 4 T cell receptor beta chains below, sequenced in a study of long-term antiretroviral therapy in people with HIV. Version v3.0 of the immunoSEQ assay was performed at survey level. The table came from immunoSEQ multiplex PCR; TCRdb's copy has only in-frame clones and leaves some out. This sample has 25,000 to 30,000 clones, with about 85% found just once. The source was unsorted PBMCs, collected 3 years after starting antiretroviral therapy. Every receptor here comes from a man in his forties with HIV.

The chain is built from TRBV18 and TRBJ1-1, with D maybe TRBD1 (6 bases). CDR3 length: 16 residues. V lost 4 bases and J 1 base, leaving 16 bases between the germline ends. Per the germline V gene, CDR1 is KGHSH and CDR2 is LQKENI. CDR3 coding DNA: TGTGCCAGCTCACAATTCCCGGGACATAAGAACACTGAAGCTTTCTTT. Protein: CASSQFPGHKNTEAFF.

J is TRBJ1-1 and V is TRBV30; 8 bases fit TRBD1. The CDR3 runs to 12 residues. V shed 1 base, J shed 10 bases, and the junction held 5 bases outside the gene matches. Germline V gives CDR1 GTSNPN, CDR2 SVGIG (reference sequence). The CDR3 spells CAWSGTGWRAFF. CDR3 in DNA: TGTGCCTGGAGTGGGACAGGGTGGCGAGCTTTCTTT.

This chain uses TRBV7-8 with TRBJ1-4, with 11 bases that match TRBD1. The CDR3 sequence is 15 residues long. The V gene end was trimmed by 5 bases and the J gene end by 8 bases; junction bases not matched to a gene: 7. Germline V gives CDR1 SGHVS, CDR2 FQNEAQ. The CDR3 nucleotides are TGTGCCAGCAGCCCGGGACAGGGGGTAAAGGAAAAACTGTTTTTT. Its protein product is CASSPGQGVKEKLFF.

The chain uses TRBV7-9 and TRBJ2-7; no reliable D call. The germline gives CDR1 SEHNR, CDR2 FQNEAQ (reference sequence). This CDR3 is 15 amino acids long. The germline V and J ends were trimmed by 1 base and 0 bases, with 10 bases remaining between them. CDR3 amino acids: CASSLGDLRSYEQYF. The CDR3 DNA sequence: TGTGCCAGCAGCTTAGGTGACTTACGCTCCTACGAGCAGTACTTC.